This entry is about one T cell receptor (beta chain). The data were obtained in a study of OX40 agonist ivuxolimab in advanced cancers. Across the whole study: Of mixed ages from 23 to 79 and averaging approximately 60 years, the group was around 78% male. Prior anti-PD-1, anti-PD-L1 or anti-CTLA-4 therapy was allowed; about 39% had some.

Germline loops: CDR1 MNHNY, CDR2 SVGAGI (reference sequence). The CDR3 runs to 15 residues. V lost 5 bases to trimming and J lost 2 bases, with 15 bases between them. The repertoire was sequenced with immunoSEQ multiplex PCR; TCRdb's copy has only in-frame clones and lacks some. The repertoire holds around 75,000 clones, around 92% seen once, with about 2.3% in the top ten. The chain couples TRBV6-6 to TRBJ1-2, with D unclear. Specimen: CD4+ or CD8+ T cells sorted from blood, collected in a trial of the OX40 agonist ivuxolimab. This receptor was identified in an adult with an advanced solid tumor such as melanoma, head and neck, liver or kidney cancer. The CDR3 spells CASSTTTSRNYGYTF. The CDR3 nucleotides are TGTGCCAGCAGTACGACAACCTCTAGGAACTATGGCTACACCTTC.